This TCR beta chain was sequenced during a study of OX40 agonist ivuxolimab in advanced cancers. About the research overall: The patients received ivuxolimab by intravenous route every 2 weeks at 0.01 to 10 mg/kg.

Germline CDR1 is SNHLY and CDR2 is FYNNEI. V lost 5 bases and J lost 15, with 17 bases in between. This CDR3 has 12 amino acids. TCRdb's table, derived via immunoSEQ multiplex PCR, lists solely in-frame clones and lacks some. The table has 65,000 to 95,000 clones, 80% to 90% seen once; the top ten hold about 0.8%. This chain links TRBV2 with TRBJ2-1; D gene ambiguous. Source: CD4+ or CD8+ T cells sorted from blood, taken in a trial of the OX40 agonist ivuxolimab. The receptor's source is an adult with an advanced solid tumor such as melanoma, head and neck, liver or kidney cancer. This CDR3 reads CASSFSPYAVFF. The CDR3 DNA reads TGTGCCAGCAGTTTCTCACCCTATGCGGTGTTCTTC.